This T cell receptor beta chain was identified during a study of T-cell reconstitution after alpha-beta-depleted transplantation in children. Study-wide points: T cells produced anew were the main source of T-cell counts and diversity one year after transplant.

A TCRbeta library incorporating unique molecular identifiers was prepared. Each CDR3 protein is one row after TCRdb ran MiXCR on the PCR reads. The sample includes roughly 200,000 distinct CDR3 sequences, 6.6% of them seen just once. This clonotype has ten or more counts. What it binds is not known. The clonotype comes from a boy younger than 10 with acute lymphoblastic leukemia, due to receive a stem cell transplant. Sequences were derived from PBMCs, sampled before TCRalphabeta/CD19-depleted stem cell transplant.

CDR3 sequence reads: CASSVQTLQGANTEAFF. CDR3 DNA sequence: TGTGCCAGCAGCGTACAAACCTTACAGGGGGCCAACACTGAAGCTTTCTTT. This chain uses TRBV9 with TRBJ1-1; 9 bases map to TRBD1. J gave up 2 bases and V 1 base, and 9 bases lay outside the gene matches. The CDR3 contains 17 residues. The germline gives CDR1 SGDLS, CDR2 YYNGEE.